Below, one T cell receptor beta chain is given with its context. Its antigen is as yet unknown. A much larger clonotype is one base distant, so this may be a read error. This CDR3 has 15 residues. Between the trimmed V and J ends, which lost 4 bases and 13 bases, there was a span of 23 bases. This record belongs to a study of blood T cells in healthy people across ages. The study's findings and limits: A greater number of naive CD4+ cells and higher diversity distinguished long-lived donors from aged donors.

Each donor gave 9.5 to 10 milliliters of peripheral blood. The second PCR ran about 6 to 12 cycles with a sample-barcoded 5' primer and J-beta primers. TCRdb independently ran MiXCR on the 5' RACE reads; one entry per CDR3 protein. Of more than 800,000 distinct CDR3 sequences listed, less than 35% are singletons. What was sequenced was blood. This clonotype was obtained from a woman older than 75 in good health. The genes are TRBV12-3 or TRBV12-4 and TRBJ2-1; TRBD1 is a possible D gene (5 bases). The CDR3 DNA reads TGTGCCAGCAGTTCAGCCCGGACACAGATAGAGACCCAGTTCTTC. This sequence encodes CASSSARTQIETQFF.